The sequence of this T cell receptor beta chain was determined in a study of CD8 T cells in ankylosing spondylitis. CDR3 length: 13 residues. CDR1 and CDR2 (germline): DFQATT, SNEGSKA (reference sequence). V lost 6 bases to trimming and J lost 1 base, with 9 bases between them. Overall study results and limits: There was a TCR beta motif, made of eight highly homologous variants, that appeared characteristic of ankylosing spondylitis blood.

Note on this clonotype: No antigen is known for it.

TCRdb fed the 5' RACE reads into MiXCR, producing one record per CDR3 protein. The sample yields about 480,000 distinct CDR3 sequences, roughly 15% seen once. The genes are TRBV20-1 and TRBJ2-2, with D possibly being TRBD1 (6 bases). This sequence was found in a male donor with ankylosing spondylitis. The specimen sequenced was blood, either unsorted or a sorted T cell fraction (not recorded which). The CDR3 DNA is TGCAGTGCCAACAGGGAGAACACCGGGGAGCTGTTTTTT. Translation gives CSANRENTGELFF.